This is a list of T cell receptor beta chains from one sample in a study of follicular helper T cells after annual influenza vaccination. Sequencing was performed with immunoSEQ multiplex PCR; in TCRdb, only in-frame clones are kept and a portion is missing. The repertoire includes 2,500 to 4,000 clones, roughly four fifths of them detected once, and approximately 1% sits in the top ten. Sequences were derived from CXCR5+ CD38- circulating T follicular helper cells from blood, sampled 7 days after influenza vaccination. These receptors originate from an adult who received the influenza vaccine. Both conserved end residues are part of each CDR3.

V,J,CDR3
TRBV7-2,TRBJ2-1,CASSLAGIAGSEQFF
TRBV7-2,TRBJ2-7,CASSLGGQNYEQYF
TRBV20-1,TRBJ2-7,CSASRRDEQYF
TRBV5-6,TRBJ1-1,CASSLRGGRSNTEAFF
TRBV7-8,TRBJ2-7,CASSLSSGGAYEQYF
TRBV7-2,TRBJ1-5,CASSFLGGWNNQPQHF
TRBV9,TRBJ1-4,CASSAGTTNEKLFF
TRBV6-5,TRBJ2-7,CASSYQGQGAYEQYF
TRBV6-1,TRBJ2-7,CASSRLAGGTYEQYF
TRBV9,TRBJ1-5,CASSATGGANQPQHF
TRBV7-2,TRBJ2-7,CASSLVFFPEQYF
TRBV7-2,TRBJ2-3,CASSSIASTHTQYF
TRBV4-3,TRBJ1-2,CASSQEVLGGNYGYTF
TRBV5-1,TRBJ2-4,CASSLGGSGGKNIQYF
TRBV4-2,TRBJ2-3,CASSQDRVPTDTQYF
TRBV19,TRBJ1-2,CASSLKAVYGYTF
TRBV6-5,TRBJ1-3,CASSSGTGASGNTIYF
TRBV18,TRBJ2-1,CASSPIGDGEQFF
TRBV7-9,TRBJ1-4,CASSLAPGDKLFF
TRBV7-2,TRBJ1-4,CASSRATGVSEKLFF
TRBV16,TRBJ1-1,CASSRGMNTEAFF
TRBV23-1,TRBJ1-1,CASSATLGGDILNTEAFF
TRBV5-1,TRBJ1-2,CASSLDPGIPLGYTF
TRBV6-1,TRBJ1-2,CASSEQGQGAQLGSTF
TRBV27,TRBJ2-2,CASSPAGRNTGELFF
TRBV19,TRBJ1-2,CASSPVFDYGYTF
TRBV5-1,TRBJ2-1,CASSSVRTSGYNEQFF
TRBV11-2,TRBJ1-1,CASSLPDRGSEAFF
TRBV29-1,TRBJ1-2,CSVDDRGLYNGYTF
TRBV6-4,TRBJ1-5,CASSDPSLGVTTNQPQHF
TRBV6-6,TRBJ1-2,CASTLNRGQEYGYTF
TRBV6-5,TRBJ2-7,CASSRLAGGTYEQYF